This T cell receptor (beta chain) was sequenced for a study of cytomegalovirus exposure and HLA in healthy donors. The PCR had 60 Vbeta and 13 Jbeta primers. The table came from immunoSEQ multiplex PCR; TCRdb's copy has only in-frame clones and leaves some out. The sample yields around 100,000 clones, over 60% seen once. The count of this clone is one. Its target is not known. Germline V lookup: CDR1 SGHAT, CDR2 FQDESV (reference sequence). With 3 bases removed from V and 0 bases from J, the gap between germline ends came to 9 bases. This CDR3 is built from 15 residues. Findings and caveats of the study: Information on immune exposure was restricted to one variable (CMV serostatus). HLA alleles showed associations with 16,951 TCR beta sequences in a later analysis, at a 0.05 false discovery rate.

This sequence joins TRBV11-1 and TRBJ2-4; no reliable D call. The sample taken for sequencing was PBMCs. This receptor was obtained from a female donor in good health and CMV-seropositive. The CDR3 reads CASSLSTGAKNIQYF. CDR3 DNA: TGTGCCAGCAGCTTGTCTACTGGAGCCAAAAACATTCAGTACTTC.